This TCR beta chain was sequenced during a study of a mutant IDH1 vaccine in newly diagnosed glioma. As for time point: baseline, week 1 (first vaccination visit). Treatment noted: pre-vaccination baseline after standard-of-care therapy. Donor tumors were new WHO grade 3 or 4 IDH1-mutant, ATRX-lost astrocytomas. TCRdb keeps only in-frame clones here, not all; method: immunoSEQ multiplex PCR. In the table there are tens of thousands of clones, 83% of which are singletons. The TCR sequence derives from a woman between 50 and 59 years old with glioma. The sample here was PBMCs, taken from a glioma patient treated with radiotherapy, temozolomide or both.

The DNA of the CDR3 is TGCGCCAGCAACCACGTTGGAGATTTGCCCACTGAAGCTTTCTTT. As protein: CASNHVGDLPTEAFF. The chain joins TRBV4-1 to TRBJ1-1; the D is unclear. Trimming took 7 bases from V and 4 from J, leaving 19 bases between them. Per germline, CDR1 MGHRA and CDR2 YSYEKL. This CDR3 region has 15 residues.